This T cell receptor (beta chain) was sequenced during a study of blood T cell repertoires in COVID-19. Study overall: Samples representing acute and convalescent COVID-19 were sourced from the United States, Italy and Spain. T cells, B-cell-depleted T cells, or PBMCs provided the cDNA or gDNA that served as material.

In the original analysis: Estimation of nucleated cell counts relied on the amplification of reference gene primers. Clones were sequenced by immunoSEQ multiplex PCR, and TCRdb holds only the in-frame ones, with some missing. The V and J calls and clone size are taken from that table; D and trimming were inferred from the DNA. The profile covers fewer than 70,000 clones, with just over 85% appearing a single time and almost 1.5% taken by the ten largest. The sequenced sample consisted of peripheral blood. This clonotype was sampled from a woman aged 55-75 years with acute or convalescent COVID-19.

CDR3 in DNA: TGTGCCAGCAGCCCCTCGACAGGGCTCCAAAATTCACCCCTCCACTTT. Amino acids: CASSPSTGLQNSPLHF. The rearrangement links TRBV28 to TRBJ1-6; 7 nucleotides line up with TRBD1. The V and J ends lost 6 bases and 7 bases, in that order; junction bases with no gene match: 12. The CDR3 contains 16 residues. Germline assignment: CDR1 MDHEN and CDR2 SYDVKM.